Described below is a single T cell receptor beta chain sequence and its context. The V gene end was trimmed by 8 bases and the J gene end by 3 bases; junction bases not matched to a gene: 11. The CDR3 totals 14 residues. Germline lookup yields CDR1 SQVTM and CDR2 ANQGSEA. These data originate in a study of control samples from healthy donors and cancer patients. Measured with immunoSEQ multiplex PCR; TCRdb has only the in-frame clones, and not every one. The table records approximately 100,000 clones, 70% to 90% of them present only once. The sequencing sample was made of blood. J is TRBJ2-3 and V is TRBV29-1, with 7 bases matching TRBD2. The sequence was collected from a man younger than 45 in good health. The CDR3 sequence: CSLRWGGGTDTQYF. The CDR3 DNA reads as TGCAGCTTACGTTGGGGGGGAGGGACAGATACGCAGTATTTT.